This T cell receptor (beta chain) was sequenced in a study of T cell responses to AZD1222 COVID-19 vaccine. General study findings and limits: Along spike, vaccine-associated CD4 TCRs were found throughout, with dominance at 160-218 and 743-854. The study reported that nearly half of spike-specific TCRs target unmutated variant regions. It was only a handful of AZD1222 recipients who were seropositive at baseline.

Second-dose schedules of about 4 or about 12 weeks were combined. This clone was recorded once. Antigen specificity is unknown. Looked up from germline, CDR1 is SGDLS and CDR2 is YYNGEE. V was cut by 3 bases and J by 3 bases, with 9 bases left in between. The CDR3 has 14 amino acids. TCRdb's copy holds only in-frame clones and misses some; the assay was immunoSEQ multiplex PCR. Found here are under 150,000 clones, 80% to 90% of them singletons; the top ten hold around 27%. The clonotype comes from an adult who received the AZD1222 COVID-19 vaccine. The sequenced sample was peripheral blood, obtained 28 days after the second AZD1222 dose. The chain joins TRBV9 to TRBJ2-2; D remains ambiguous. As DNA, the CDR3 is TGTGCCAGCAGCGCGCAGATCTACACCGGGGAGCTGTTTTTT. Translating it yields CASSAQIYTGELFF.